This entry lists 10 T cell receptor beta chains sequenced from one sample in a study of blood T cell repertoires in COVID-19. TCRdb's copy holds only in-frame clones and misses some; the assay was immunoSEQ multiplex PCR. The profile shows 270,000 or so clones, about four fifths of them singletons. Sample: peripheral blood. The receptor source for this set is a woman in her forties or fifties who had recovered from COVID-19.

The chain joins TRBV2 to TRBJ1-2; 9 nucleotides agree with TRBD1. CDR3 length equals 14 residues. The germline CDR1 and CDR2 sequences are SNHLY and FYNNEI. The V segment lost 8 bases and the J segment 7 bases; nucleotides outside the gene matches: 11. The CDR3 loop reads CASGTTGGATGYTF. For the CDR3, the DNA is TGTGCCAGCGGGACGACAGGGGGTGCTACTGGCTACACCTTC.

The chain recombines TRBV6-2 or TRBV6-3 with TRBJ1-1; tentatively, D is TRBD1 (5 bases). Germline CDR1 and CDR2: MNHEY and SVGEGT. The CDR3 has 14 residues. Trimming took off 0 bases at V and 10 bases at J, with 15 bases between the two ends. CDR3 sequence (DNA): TGTGCCAGCAGTTACTCGAGTGGACGAAGGGGAGCTTTCTTT. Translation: CASSYSSGRRGAFF.

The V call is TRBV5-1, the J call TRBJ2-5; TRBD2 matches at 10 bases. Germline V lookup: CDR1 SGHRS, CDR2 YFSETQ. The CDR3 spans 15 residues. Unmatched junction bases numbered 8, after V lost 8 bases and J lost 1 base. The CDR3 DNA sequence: TGCGCCAGTAGACAGACTAGCGGGCTCCAAGAGACCCAGTACTTC. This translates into CASRQTSGLQETQYF.

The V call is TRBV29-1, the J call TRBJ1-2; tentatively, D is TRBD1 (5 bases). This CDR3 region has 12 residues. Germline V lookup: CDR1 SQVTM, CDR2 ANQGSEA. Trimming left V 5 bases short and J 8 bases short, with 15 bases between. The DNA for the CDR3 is TGCAGCGTTTCTGGGGCCGCTAGGGGCTACACCTTC. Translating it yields CSVSGAARGYTF.

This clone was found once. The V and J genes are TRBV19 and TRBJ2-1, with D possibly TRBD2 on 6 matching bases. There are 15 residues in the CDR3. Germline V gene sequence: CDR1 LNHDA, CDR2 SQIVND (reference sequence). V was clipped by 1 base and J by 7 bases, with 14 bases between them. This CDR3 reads CASSIGGASVNEQFF. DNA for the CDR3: TGTGCCAGTAGTATAGGGGGTGCTAGCGTGAATGAGCAGTTCTTC.

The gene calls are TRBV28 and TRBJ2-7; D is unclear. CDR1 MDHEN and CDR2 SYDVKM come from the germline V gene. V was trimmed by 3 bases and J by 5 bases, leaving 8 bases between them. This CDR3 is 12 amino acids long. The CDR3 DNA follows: TGTGCCAGCAGTTTGAGAGTGCACGAGCAGTACTTC. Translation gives CASSLRVHEQYF.

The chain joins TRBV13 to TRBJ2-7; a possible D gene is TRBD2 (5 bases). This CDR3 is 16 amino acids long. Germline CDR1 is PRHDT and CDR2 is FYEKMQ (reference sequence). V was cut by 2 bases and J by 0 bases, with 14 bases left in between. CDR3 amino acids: CASSLKGSGSSYEQYF. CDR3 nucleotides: TGTGCCAGCAGCTTAAAGGGCAGCGGATCCTCCTACGAGCAGTACTTC.

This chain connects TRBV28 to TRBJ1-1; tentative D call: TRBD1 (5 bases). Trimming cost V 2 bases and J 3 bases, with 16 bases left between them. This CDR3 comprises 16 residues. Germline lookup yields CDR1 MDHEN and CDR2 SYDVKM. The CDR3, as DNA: TGTGCCAGCAGTTTAGGGTCGGGGGGATCCTACACTGAAGCTTTCTTT. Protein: CASSLGSGGSYTEAFF. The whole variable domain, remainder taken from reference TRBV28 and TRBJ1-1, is DVKVTQSSRYLVKRTGEKVFLECVQDMDHENMFWYRQDPGLGLRLIYFSYDVKMKEKGDIPEGYSVSREKKERFSLILESASTNQTSMYLCASSLGSGGSYTEAFFGQGTRLTVV.

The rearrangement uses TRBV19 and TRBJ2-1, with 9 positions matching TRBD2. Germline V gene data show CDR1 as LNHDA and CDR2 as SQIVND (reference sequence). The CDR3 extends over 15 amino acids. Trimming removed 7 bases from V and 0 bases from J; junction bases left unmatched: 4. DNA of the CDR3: TGTGCCAGTAATTGGCGGGAGGGCTCCTACAATGAGCAGTTCTTC. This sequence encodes CASNWREGSYNEQFF.

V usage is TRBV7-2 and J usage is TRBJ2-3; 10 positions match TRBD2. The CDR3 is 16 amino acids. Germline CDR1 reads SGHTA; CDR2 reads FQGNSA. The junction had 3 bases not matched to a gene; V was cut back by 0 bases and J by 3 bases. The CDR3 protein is CASSLAPLAGTDTQYF. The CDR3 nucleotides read TGTGCCAGCAGCTTAGCGCCACTAGCGGGGACAGATACGCAGTATTTT.